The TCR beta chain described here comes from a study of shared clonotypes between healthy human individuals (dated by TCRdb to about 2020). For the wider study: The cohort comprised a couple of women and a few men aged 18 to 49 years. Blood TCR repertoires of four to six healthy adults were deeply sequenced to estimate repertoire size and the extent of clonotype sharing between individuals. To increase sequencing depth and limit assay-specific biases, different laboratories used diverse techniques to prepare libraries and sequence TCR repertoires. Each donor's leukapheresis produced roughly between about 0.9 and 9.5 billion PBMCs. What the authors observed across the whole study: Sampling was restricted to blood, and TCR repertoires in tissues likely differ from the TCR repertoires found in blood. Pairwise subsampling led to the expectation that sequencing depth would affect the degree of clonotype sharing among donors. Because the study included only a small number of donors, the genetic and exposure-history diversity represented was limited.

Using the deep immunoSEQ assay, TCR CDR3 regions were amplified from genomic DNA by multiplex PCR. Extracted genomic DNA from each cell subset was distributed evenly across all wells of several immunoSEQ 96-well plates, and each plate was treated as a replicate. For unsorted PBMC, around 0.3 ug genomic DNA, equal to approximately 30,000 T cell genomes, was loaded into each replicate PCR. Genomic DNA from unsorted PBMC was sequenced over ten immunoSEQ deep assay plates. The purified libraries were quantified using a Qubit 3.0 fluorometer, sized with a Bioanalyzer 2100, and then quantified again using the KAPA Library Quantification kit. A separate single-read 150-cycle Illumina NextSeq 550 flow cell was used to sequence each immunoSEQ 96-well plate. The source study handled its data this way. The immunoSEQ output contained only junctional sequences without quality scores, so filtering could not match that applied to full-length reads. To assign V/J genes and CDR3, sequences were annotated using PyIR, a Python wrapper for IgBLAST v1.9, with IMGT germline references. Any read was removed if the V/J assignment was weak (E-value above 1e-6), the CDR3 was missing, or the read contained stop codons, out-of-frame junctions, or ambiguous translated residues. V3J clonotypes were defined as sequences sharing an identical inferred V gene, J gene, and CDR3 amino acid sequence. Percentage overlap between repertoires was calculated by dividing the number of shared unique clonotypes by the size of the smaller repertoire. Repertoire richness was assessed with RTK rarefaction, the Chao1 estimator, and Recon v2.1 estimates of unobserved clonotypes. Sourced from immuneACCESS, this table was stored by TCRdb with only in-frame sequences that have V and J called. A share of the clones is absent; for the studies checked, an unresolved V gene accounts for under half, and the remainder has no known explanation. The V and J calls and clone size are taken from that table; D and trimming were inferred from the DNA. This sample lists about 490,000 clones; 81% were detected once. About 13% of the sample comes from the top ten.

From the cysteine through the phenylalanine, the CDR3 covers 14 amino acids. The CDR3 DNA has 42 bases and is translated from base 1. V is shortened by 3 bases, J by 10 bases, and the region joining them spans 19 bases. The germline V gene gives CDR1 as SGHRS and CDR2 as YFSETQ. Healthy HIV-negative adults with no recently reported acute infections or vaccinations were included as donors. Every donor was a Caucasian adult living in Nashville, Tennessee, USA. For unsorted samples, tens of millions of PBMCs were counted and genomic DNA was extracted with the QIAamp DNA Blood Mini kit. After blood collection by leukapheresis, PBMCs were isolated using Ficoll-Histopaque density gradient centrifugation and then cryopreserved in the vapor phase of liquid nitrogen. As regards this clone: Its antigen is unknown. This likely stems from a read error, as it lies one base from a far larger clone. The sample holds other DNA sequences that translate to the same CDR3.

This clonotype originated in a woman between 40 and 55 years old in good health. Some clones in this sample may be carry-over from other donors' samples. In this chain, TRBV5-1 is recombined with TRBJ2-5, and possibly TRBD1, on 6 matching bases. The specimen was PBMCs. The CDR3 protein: CASSWDTGVSDQYF. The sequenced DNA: TGCGCCAGCAGCTGGGACACAGGCGTGAGTGACCAGTACTTC. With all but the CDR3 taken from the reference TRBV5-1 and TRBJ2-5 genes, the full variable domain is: KAGVTQTPRYLIKTRGQQVTLSCSPISGHRSVSWYQQTPGQGLQFLFEYFSETQRNKGNFPGRFSGRQFSNSRSEMNVSTLELGDSALYLCASSWDTGVSDQYFGPGTRLLVL.